This TCR beta chain emerged from a study of cytomegalovirus exposure and HLA in healthy donors. Overall study findings and caveats: Presence/absence results assume similar sequencing depth per donor, which may not hold.

PCR employed 60 Vbeta and 13 Jbeta primers. Some clones are missing from TCRdb's copy, which holds only in-frame ones; the method was immunoSEQ multiplex PCR. The repertoire consists of tens of thousands of clones, with about 64% occurring once and the leading ten covering more than 5%. Looked up from germline, CDR1 is GTSNPN and CDR2 is SVGIG (reference sequence). The V and J ends lost 3 bases and 3 bases respectively, with 11 bases between them. This CDR3 contains 13 residues. Note on this clone: Its specificity is unknown.

The sequencing input was PBMCs. This TCR derives from a man aged 25 to 45 in good health and CMV-seropositive. This sequence joins TRBV30 and TRBJ1-2; a weak D match, TRBD1 (5 bases). The CDR3 spells CAWRIRAYYGYTF. In DNA form, the CDR3 reads TGTGCCTGGAGGATCAGGGCCTACTATGGCTACACCTTC.